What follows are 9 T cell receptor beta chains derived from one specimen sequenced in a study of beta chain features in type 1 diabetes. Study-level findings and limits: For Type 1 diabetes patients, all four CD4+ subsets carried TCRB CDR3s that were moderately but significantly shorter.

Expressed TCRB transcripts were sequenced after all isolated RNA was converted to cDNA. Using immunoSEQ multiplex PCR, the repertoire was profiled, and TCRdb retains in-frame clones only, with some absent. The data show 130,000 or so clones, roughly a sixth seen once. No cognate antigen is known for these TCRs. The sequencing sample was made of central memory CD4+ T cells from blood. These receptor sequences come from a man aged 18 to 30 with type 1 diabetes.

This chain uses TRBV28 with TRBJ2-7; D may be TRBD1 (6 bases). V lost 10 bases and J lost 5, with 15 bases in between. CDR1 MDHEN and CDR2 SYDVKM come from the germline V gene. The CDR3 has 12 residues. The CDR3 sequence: CAIQGIVHEQYF. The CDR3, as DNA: TGTGCCATCCAGGGGATCGTCCACGAGCAGTACTTC. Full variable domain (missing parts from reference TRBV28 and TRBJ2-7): DVKVTQSSRYLVKRTGEKVFLECVQDMDHENMFWYRQDPGLGLRLIYFSYDVKMKEKGDIPEGYSVSREKKERFSLILESASTNQTSMYLCAIQGIVHEQYFGPGTRLTVT.

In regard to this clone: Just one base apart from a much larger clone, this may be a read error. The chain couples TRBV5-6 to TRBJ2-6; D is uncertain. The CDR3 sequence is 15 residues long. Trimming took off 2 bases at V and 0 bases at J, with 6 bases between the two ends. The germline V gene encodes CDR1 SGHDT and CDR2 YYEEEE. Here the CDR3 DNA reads TGTGCCAGCAGCTTAGGGCTCTCTGGGGCCAACGTCCTGACTTTC. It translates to CASSLGLSGANVLTF.

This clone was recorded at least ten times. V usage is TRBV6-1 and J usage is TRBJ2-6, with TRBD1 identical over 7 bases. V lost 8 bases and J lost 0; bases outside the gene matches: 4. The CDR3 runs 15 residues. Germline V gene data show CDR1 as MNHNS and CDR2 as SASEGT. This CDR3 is CASWDRFSGANVLTF. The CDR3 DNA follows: TGTGCCAGCTGGGACAGATTCTCTGGGGCCAACGTCCTGACTTTC.

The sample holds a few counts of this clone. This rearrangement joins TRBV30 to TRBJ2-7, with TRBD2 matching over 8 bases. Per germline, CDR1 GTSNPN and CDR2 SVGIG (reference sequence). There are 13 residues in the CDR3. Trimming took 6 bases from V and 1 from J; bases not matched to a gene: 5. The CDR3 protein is CACPSGRSYEQYF. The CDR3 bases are TGTGCCTGCCCGAGCGGGAGATCCTACGAGCAGTACTTC.

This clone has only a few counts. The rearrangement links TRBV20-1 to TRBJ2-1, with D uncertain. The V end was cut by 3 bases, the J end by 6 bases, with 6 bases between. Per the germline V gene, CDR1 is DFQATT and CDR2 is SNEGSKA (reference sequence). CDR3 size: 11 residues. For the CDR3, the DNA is TGCAGTGCTAGTTTCCCCAATGAGCAGTTCTTC. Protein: CSASFPNEQFF.

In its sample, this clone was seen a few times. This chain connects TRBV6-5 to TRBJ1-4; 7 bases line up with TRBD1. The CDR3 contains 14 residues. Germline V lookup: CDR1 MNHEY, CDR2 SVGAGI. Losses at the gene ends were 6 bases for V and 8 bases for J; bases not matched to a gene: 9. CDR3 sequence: CASRMGTAKEKLFF. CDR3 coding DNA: TGTGCCAGCAGAATGGGGACAGCCAAAGAAAAACTGTTTTTT.

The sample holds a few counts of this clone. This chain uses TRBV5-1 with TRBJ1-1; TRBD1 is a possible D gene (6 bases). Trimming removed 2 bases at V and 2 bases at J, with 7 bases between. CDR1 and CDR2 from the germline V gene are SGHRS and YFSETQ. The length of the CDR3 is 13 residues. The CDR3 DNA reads TGCGCCAGCAGCTTAGGGGGAAACACTGAAGCTTTCTTT. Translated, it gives CASSLGGNTEAFF.

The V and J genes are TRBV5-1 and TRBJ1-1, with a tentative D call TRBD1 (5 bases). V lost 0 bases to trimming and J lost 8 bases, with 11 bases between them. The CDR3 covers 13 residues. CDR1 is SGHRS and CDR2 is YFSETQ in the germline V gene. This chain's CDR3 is CASSLELGLEAFF. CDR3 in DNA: TGCGCCAGCAGCTTGGAATTGGGGCTGGAAGCTTTCTTT.

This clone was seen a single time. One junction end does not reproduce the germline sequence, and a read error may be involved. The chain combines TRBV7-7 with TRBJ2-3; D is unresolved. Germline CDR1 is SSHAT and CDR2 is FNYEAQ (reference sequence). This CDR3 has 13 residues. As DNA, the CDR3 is TGTGCTAGCAGCTTAGACCGCGGAGATACGCAGTATTTT. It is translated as CASSLDRGDTQYF.